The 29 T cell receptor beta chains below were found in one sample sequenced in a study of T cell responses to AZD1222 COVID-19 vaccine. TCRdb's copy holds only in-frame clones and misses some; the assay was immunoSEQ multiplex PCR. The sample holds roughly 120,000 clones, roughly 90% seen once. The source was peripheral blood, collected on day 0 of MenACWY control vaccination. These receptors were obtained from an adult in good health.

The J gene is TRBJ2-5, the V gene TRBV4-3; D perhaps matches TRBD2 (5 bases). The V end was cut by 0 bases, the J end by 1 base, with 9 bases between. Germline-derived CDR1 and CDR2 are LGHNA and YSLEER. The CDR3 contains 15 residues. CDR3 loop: CASSQDPDFQETQYF. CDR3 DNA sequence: TGCGCCAGCAGCCAAGATCCGGACTTCCAAGAGACCCAGTACTTC.

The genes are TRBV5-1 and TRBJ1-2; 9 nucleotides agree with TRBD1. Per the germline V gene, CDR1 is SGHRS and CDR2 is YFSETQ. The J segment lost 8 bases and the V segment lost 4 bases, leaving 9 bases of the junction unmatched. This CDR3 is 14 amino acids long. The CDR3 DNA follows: TGCGCCAGCAGCCGAAGGACAGGGGAGGGCGGCTACACCTTC. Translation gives CASSRRTGEGGYTF.

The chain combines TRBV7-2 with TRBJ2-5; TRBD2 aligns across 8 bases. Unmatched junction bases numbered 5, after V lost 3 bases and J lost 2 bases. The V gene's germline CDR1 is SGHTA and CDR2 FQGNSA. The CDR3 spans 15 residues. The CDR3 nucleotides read TGTGCCAGCAGCTTCCAAGCGGGGGAACAAGAGACCCAGTACTTC. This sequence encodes CASSFQAGEQETQYF.

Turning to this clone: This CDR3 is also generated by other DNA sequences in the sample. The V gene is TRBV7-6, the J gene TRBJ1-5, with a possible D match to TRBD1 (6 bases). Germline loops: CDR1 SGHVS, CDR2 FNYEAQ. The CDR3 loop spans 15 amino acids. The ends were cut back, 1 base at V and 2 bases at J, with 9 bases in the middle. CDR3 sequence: CASSLGTAGNQPQHF. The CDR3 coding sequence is TGTGCCAGCAGCTTAGGGACAGCTGGCAATCAGCCCCAGCATTTT.

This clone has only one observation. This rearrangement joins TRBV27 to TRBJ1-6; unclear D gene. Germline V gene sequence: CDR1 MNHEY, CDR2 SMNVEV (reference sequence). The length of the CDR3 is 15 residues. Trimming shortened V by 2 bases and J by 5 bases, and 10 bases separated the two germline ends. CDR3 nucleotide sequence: TGTGCCAGCAGTTTAGGAGGGAAGCATAATTCACCCCTCCACTTT. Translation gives CASSLGGKHNSPLHF.

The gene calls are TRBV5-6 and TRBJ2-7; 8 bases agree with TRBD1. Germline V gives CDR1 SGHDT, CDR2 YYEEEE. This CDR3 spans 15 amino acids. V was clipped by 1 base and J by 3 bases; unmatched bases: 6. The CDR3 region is CASSLRTGLIYEQYF. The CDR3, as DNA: TGTGCCAGCAGCTTGCGGACAGGGCTCATCTACGAGCAGTACTTC. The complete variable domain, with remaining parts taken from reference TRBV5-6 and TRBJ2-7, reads DAGVTQSPTHLIKTRGQQVTLRCSPKSGHDTVSWYQQALGQGPQFIFQYYEEEERQRGNFPDRFSGHQFPNYSSELNVNALLLGDSALYLCASSLRTGLIYEQYFGPGTRLTVT.

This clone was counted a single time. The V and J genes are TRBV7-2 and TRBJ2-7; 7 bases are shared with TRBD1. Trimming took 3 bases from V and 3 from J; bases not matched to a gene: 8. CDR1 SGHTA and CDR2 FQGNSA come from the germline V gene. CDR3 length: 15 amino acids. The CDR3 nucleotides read TGTGCCAGCAGCTTTCTAACAGGGGCAGGCTACGAGCAGTACTTC. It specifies CASSFLTGAGYEQYF.

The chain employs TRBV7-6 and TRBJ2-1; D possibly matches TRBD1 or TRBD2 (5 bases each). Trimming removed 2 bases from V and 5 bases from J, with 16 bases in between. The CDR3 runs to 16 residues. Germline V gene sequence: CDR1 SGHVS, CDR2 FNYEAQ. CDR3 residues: CASSLQTGRANNEQFF. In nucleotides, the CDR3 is TGTGCCAGCAGCTTACAGACGGGACGGGCGAACAATGAGCAGTTCTTC. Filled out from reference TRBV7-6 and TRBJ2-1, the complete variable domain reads GAGVSQSPRYKVTKRGQDVALRCDPISGHVSLYWYRQALGQGPEFLTYFNYEAQQDKSGLPNDRFSAERPEGSISTLTIQRTEQRDSAMYRCASSLQTGRANNEQFFGPGTRLTVL.

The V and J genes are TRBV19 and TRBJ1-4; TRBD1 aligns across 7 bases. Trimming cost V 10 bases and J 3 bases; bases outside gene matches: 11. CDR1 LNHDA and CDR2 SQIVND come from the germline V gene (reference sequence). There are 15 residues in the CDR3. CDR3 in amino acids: CATKGARRANEKLFF. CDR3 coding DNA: TGTGCCACTAAGGGGGCGCGGAGGGCTAATGAAAAACTGTTTTTT.

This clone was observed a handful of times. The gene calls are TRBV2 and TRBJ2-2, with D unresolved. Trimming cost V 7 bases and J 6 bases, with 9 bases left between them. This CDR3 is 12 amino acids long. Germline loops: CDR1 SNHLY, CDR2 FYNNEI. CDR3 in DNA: TGTGCCAGCAATTGGGTCTCCGGGGAGCTGTTTTTT. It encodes CASNWVSGELFF.

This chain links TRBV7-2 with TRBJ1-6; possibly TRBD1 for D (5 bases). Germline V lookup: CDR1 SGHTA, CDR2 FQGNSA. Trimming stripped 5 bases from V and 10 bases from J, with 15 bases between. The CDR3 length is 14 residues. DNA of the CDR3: TGTGCCAGCAGCCTGGGGGGGGGTCGGTCACCCCTCCACTTT. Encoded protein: CASSLGGGRSPLHF.

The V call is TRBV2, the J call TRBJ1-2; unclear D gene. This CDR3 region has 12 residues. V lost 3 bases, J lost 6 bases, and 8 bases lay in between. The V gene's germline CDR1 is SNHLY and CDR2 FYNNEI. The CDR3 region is CASSDYSHGYTF. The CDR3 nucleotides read TGTGCCAGCAGTGATTACAGCCATGGCTACACCTTC.

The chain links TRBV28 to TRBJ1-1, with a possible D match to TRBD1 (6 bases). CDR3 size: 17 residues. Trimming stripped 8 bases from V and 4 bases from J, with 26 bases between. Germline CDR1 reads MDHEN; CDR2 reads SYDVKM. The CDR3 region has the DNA TGTGCCAGCCCCAACAGCTTACTACAGGGAGCTAGCACTGAAGCTTTCTTT. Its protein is CASPNSLLQGASTEAFF.

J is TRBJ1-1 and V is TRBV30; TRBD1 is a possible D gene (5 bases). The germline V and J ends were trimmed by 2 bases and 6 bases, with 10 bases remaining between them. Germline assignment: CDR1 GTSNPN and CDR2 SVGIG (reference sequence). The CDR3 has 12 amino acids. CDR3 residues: CAWSPGVSEAFF. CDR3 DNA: TGTGCCTGGAGTCCGGGGGTTTCTGAAGCTTTCTTT.

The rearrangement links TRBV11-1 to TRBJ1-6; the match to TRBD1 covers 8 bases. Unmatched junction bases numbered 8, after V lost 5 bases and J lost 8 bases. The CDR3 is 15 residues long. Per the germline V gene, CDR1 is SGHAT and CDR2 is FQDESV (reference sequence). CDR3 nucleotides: TGTGCCAGCAGCCGAGGACAGGGACAAGATTCACCCCTCCACTTT. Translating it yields CASSRGQGQDSPLHF.

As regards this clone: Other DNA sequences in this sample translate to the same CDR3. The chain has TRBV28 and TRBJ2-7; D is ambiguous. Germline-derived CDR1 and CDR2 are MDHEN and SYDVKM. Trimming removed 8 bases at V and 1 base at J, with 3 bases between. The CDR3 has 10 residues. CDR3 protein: CASGSYEQYF. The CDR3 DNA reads TGTGCCAGCGGTTCCTACGAGCAGTACTTC.

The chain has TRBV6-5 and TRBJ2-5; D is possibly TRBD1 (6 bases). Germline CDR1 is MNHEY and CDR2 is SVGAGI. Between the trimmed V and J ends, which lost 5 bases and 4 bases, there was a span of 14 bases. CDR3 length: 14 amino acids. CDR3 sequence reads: CASSPPQGRETQYF. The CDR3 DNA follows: TGTGCCAGCAGTCCCCCACAGGGACGAGAGACCCAGTACTTC.

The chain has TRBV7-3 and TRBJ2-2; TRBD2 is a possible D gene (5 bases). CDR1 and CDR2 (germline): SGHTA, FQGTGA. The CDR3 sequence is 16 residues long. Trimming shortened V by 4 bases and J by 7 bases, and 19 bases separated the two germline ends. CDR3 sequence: CASSSSHGSRGGELFF. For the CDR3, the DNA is TGTGCCAGCAGCTCATCACACGGCAGCCGGGGCGGGGAGCTGTTTTTT.

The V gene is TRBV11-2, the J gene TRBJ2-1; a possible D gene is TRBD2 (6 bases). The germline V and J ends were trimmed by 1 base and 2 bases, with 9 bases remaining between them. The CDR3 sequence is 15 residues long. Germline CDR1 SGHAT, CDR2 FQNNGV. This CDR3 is CASSLVTSPYNEQFF. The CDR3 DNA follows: TGTGCCAGCAGCTTAGTCACTAGCCCCTACAATGAGCAGTTCTTC.

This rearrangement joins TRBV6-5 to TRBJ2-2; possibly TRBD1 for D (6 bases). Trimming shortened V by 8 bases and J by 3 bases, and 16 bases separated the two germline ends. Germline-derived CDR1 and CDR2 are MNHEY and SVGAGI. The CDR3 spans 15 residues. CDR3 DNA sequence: TGTGCCAGCGTCTTATCCAGGGGTCACACCGGGGAGCTGTTTTTT. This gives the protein CASVLSRGHTGELFF.

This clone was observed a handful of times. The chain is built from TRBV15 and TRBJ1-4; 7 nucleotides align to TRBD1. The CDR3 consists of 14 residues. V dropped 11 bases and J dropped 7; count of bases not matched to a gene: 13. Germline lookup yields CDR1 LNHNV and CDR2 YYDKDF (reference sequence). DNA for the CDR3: TGTGCCGTCGGAGGGGGCGGAAGTATTGAAAAACTGTTTTTT. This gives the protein CAVGGGGSIEKLFF.

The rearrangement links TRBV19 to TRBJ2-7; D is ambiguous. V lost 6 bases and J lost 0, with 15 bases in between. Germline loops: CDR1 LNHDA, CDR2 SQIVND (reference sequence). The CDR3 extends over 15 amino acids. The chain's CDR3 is CASSASVFSSYEQYF. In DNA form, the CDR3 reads TGTGCCAGTAGCGCGTCGGTGTTCAGCTCCTACGAGCAGTACTTC.

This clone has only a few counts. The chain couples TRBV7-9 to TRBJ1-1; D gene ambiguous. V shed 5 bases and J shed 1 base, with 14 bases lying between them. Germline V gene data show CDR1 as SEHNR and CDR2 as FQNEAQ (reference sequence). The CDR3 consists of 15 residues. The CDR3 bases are TGTGCCAGCAGCCCCTGGGGAGGCAAGAACACTGAAGCTTTCTTT. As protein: CASSPWGGKNTEAFF. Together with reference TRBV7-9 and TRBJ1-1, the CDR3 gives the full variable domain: DTGVSQNPRHKITKRGQNVTFRCDPISEHNRLYWYRQTLGQGPEFLTYFQNEAQLEKSRLLSDRFSAERPKGSFSTLEIQRTEQGDSAMYLCASSPWGGKNTEAFFGQGTRLTVV.

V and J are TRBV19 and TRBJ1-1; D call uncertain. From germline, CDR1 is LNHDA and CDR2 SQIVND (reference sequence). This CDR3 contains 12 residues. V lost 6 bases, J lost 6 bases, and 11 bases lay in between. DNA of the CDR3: TGTGCCAGTAGGATTTTTGGCGCTGAAGCTTTCTTT. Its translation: CASRIFGAEAFF.

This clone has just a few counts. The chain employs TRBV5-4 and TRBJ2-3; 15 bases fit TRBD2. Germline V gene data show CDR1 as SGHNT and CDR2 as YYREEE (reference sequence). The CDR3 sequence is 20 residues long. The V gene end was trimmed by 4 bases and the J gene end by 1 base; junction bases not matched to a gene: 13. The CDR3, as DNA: TGTGCCAGCAGCCCTGGACTAGCGGGAGGGCCTCAGAGGGGCACAGATACGCAGTATTTT. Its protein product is CASSPGLAGGPQRGTDTQYF.

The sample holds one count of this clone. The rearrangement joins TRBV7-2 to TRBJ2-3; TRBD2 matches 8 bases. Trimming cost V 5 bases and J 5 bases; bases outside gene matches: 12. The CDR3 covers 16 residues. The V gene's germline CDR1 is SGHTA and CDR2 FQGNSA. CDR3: CASSQRGSGTGDTQYF. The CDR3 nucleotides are TGTGCCAGCAGCCAAAGGGGTAGCGGGACCGGAGATACGCAGTATTTT.

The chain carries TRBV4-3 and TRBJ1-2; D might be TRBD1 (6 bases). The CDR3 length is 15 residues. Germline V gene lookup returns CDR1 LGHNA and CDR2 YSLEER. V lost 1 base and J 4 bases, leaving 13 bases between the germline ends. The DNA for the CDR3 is TGCGCCAGCAGCCAAGCCACCACAGGGCCCTATGGCTACACCTTC. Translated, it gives CASSQATTGPYGYTF.

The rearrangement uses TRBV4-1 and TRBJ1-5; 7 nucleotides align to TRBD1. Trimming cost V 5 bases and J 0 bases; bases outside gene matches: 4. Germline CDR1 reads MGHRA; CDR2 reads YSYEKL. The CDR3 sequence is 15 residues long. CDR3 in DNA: TGCGCCAGCAGCTACAGGGGTTATAGCAATCAGCCCCAGCATTTT. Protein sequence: CASSYRGYSNQPQHF.

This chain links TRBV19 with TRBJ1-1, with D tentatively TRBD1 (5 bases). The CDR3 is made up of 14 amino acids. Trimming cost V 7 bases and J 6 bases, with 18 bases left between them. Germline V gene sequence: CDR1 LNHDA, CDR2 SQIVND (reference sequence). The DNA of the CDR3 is TGTGCCAGTACCTCACTCGGGGCTTACCCTGAAGCTTTCTTT. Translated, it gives CASTSLGAYPEAFF.